This note documents a single TCR beta chain sequence. This sample was taken from a study of shared clonotypes between healthy human individuals. This table comes from immunoSEQ multiplex PCR, and its TCRdb copy is limited to in-frame clones, with some not included. The data show 2 million to 2.5 million clones, 90% to 95% seen once. Germline V gene data show CDR1 as SGHDN and CDR2 as FVKESK. CDR3 length: 15 residues. Trimming pared 1 base from V and 2 bases from J, leaving 12 bases between. Sequencing was done on a sample of naive CD4+ T cells from PBMCs. Subset: CD45RA+ positively selected. The TCR sequence derives from a man aged 18 to 29 in good health. Some clones in this sample may be carry-over from other donors' samples. This sequence joins TRBV14 and TRBJ2-7; possible D gene TRBD2, 6 bases. For the CDR3, the DNA is TGTGCCAGCAGCCAAGGACTAGTCCCGACCTACGAGCAGTACTTC. Amino acid sequence: CASSQGLVPTYEQYF.